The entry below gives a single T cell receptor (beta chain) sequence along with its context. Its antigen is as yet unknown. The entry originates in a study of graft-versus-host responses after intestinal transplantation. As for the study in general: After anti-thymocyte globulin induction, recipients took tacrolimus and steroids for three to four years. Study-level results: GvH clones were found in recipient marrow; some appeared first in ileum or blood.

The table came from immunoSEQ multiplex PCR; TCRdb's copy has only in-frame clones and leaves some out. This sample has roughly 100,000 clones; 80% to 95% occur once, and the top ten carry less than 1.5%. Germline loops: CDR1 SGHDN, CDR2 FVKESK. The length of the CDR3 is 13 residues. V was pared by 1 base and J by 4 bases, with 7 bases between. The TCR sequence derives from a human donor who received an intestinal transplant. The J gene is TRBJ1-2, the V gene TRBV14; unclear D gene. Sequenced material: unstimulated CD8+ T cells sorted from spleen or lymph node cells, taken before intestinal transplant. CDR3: CASSQGTLYGYTF. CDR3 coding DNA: TGTGCCAGCAGCCAAGGGACCCTCTATGGCTACACCTTC. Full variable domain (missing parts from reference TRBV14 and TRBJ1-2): EAGVTQFPSHSVIEKGQTVTLRCDPISGHDNLYWYRRVMGKEIKFLLHFVKESKQDESGMPNNRFLAERTGGTYSTLKVQPAELEDSGVYFCASSQGTLYGYTFGSGTRLTVV.